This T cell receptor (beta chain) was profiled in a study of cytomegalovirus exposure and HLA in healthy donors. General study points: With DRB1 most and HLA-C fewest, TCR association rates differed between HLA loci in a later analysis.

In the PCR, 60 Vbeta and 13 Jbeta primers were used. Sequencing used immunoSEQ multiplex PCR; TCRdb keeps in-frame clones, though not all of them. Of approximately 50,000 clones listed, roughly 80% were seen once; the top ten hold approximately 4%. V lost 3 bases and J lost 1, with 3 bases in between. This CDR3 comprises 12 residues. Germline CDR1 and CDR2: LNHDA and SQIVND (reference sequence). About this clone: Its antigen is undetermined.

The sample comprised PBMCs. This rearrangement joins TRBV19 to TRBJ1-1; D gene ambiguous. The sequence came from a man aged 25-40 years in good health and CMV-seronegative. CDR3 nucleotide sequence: TGTGCCAGTAGTATCGGGAACACTGAAGCTTTCTTT. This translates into CASSIGNTEAFF.